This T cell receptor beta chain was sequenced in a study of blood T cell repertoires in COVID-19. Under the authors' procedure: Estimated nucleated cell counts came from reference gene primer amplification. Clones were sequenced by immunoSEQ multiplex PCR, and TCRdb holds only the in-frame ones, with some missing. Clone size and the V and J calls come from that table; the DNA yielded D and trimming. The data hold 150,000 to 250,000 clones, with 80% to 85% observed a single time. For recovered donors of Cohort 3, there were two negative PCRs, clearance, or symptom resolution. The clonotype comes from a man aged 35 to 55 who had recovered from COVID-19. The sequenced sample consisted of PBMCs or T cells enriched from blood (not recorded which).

The CDR3, as DNA: TGTGCCAGCAGCTTAGAAGCCGCTAGCGGGGGGACCGGGGAGCTGTTTTTT. It specifies CASSLEAASGGTGELFF. The rearrangement links TRBV7-8 to TRBJ2-2; 11 nucleotides match TRBD2. The CDR3 contains 17 residues. The germline V gene has CDR1 SGHVS and CDR2 FQNEAQ. Losses at the gene ends were 1 base for V and 5 bases for J; bases not matched to a gene: 6.